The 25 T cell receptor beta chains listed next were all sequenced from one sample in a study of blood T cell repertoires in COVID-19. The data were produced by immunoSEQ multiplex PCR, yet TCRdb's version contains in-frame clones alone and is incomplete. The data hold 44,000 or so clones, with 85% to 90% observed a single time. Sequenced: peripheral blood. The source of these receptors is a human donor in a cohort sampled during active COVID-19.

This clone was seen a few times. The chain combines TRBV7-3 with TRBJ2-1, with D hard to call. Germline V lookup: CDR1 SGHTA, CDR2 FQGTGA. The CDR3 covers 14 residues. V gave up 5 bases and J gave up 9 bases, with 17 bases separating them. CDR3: CASSPTVVPGEQFF. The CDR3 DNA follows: TGTGCCAGCAGCCCGACTGTCGTTCCCGGTGAGCAGTTCTTC.

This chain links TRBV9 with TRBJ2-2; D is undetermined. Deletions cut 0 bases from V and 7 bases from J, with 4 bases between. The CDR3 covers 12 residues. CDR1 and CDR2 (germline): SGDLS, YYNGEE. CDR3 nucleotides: TGTGCCAGCAGCGTAGACTTCGGGGAGCTGTTTTTT. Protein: CASSVDFGELFF.

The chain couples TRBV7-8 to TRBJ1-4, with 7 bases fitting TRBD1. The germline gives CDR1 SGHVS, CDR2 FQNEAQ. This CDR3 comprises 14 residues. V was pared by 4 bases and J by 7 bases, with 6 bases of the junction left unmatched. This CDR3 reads CASSSSRDSEKLFF. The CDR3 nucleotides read TGTGCCAGCAGCTCGTCGAGGGACAGTGAAAAACTGTTTTTT.

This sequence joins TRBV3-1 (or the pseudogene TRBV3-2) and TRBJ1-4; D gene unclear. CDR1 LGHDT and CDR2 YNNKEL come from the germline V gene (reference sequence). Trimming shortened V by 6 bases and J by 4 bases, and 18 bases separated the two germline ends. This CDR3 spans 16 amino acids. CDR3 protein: CASRERIPRHNEKLFF. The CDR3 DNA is TGTGCCAGCAGAGAGAGAATCCCCCGCCATAATGAAAAACTGTTTTTT.

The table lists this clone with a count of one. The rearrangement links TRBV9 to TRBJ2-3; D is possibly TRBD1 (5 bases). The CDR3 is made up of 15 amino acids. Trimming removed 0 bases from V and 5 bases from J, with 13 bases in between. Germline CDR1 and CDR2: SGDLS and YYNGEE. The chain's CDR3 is CASSVATVQGDTQYF. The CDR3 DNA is TGTGCCAGCAGCGTAGCTACGGTTCAGGGAGATACGCAGTATTTT. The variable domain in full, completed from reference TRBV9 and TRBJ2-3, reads DSGVTQTPKHLITATGQRVTLRCSPRSGDLSVYWYQQSLDQGLQFLIQYYNGEERAKGNILERFSAQQFPDLHSELNLSSLELGDSALYFCASSVATVQGDTQYFGPGTRLTVL.

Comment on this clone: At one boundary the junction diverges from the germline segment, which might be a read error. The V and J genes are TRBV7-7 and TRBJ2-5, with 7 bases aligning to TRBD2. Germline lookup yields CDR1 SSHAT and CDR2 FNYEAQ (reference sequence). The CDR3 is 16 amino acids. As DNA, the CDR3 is TGTGCTAGCAGCCCCGGAGTGGGGACTACCCACGAGACCCAGTACTTC. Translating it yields CASSPGVGTTHETQYF.

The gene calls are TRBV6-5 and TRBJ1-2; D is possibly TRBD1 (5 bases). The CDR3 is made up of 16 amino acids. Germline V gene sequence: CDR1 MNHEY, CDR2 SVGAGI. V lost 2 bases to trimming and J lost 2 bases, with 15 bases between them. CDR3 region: CASSYATATLNYGYTF. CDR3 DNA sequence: TGTGCCAGCAGTTACGCGACAGCGACCCTAAACTATGGCTACACCTTC.

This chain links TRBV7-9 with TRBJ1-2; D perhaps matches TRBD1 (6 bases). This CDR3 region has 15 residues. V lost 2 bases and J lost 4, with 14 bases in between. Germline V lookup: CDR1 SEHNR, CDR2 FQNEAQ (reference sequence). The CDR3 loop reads CASSLQGLGSYGYTF. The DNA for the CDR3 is TGTGCCAGCAGCTTACAGGGGCTAGGGTCCTATGGCTACACCTTC.

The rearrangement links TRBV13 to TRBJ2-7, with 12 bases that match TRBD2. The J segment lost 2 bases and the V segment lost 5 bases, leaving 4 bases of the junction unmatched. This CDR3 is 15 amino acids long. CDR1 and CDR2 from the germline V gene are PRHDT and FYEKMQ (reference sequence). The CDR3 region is CASSATSGGTYEQYF. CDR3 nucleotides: TGTGCCAGCAGCGCAACTAGCGGGGGGACCTACGAGCAGTACTTC.

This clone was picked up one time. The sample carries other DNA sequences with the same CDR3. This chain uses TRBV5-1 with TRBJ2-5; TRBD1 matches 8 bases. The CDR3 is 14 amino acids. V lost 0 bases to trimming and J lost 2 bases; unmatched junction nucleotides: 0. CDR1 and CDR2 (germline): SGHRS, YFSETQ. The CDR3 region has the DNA TGCGCCAGCAGCTTGGGACAGGGGCAAGAGACCCAGTACTTC. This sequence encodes CASSLGQGQETQYF. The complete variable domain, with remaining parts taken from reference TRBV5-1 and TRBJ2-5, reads KAGVTQTPRYLIKTRGQQVTLSCSPISGHRSVSWYQQTPGQGLQFLFEYFSETQRNKGNFPGRFSGRQFSNSRSEMNVSTLELGDSALYLCASSLGQGQETQYFGPGTRLLVL.

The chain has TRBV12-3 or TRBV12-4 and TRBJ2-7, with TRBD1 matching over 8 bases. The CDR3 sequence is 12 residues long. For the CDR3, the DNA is TGTGCGGTGGGCAGGGGGCAAGGCGAGCAGTACTTC. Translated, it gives CAVGRGQGEQYF.

As DNA, the CDR3 is TGTGCCATCAGTGCCTCTCCGGGGGTGGGAGAGACCCAGTACTTC. Its protein is CAISASPGVGETQYF. The gene calls are TRBV10-3 and TRBJ2-5; possible D gene TRBD2, 6 bases. The germline CDR1 and CDR2 sequences are ENHRY and SYGVKD. This CDR3 has 15 amino acids. V dropped 4 bases and J dropped 4 bases, with 16 bases sitting between them.

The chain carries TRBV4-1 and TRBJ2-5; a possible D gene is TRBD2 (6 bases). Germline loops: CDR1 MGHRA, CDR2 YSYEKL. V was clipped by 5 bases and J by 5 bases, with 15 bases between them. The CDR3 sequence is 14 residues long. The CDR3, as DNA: TGCGCCAGCAGCTTCCGGGCCGCGGGGGAGACCCAGTACTTC. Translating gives CASSFRAAGETQYF.

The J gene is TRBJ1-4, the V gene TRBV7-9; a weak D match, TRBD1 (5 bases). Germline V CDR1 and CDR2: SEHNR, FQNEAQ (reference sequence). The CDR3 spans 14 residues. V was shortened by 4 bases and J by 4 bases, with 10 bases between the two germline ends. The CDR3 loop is CASSSGESNEKLFF. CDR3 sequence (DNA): TGTGCCAGCAGCTCGGGGGAGAGTAATGAAAAACTGTTTTTT.

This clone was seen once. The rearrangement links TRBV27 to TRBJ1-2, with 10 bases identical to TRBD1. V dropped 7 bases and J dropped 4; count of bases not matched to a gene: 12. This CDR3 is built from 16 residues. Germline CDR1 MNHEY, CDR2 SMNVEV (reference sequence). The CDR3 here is CASTHTTGQGFYGYTF. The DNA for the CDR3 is TGTGCCAGCACTCATACGACGGGACAGGGGTTCTATGGCTACACCTTC.

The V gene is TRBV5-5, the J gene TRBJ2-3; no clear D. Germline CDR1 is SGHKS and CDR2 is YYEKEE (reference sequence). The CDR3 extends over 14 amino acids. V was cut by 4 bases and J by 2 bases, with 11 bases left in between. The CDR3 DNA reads TGTGCCAGCAGCATCGGGTCTGACACAGATACGCAGTATTTT. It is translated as CASSIGSDTDTQYF.

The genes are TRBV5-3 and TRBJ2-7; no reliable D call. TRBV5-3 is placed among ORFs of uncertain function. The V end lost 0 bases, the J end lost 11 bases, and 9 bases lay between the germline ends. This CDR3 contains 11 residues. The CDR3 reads CARSLAQAEYF. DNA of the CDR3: TGTGCCAGAAGCTTGGCCCAGGCAGAGTACTTC.

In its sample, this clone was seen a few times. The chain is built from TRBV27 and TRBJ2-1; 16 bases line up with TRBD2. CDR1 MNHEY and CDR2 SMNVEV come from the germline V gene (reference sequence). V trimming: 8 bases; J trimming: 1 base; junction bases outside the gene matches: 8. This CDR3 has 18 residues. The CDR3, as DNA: TGTGCCAGCGGAACTGGGACTAGCGGGGGGGCATCCTACAATGAGCAGTTCTTC. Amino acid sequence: CASGTGTSGGASYNEQFF.

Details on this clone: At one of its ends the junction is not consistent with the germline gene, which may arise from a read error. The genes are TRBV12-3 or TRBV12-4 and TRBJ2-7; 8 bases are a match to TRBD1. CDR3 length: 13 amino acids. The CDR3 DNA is TGTGCCAGCACCCGCTCGGACAGGGCCGATTTCTGCTTC. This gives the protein CASTRSDRADFCF.

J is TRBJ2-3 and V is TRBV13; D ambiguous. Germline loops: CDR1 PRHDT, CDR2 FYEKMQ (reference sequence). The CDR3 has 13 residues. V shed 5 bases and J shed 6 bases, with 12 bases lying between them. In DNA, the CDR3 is TGTGCCAGCAGCCCCGCTCTCAGGGATACGCAGTATTTT. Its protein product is CASSPALRDTQYF.

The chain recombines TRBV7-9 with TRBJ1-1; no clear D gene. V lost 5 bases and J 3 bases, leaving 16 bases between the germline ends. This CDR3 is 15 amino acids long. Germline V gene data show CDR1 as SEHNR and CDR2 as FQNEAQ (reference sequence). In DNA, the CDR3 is TGTGCCAGCAGCCTCTCTGCCGGAGCGGACACTGAAGCTTTCTTT. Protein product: CASSLSAGADTEAFF.

As DNA, the CDR3 is TGTGCCAGCAGCTTCCAGGGGGCGAGCGGTTCACCCCTCCACTTT. Its protein is CASSFQGASGSPLHF. V and J are TRBV7-2 and TRBJ1-6, with 8 positions matching TRBD1. Germline CDR1 and CDR2: SGHTA and FQGNSA. J lost 9 bases, V lost 3 bases, and 7 bases had no gene match. This CDR3 is 15 amino acids long.

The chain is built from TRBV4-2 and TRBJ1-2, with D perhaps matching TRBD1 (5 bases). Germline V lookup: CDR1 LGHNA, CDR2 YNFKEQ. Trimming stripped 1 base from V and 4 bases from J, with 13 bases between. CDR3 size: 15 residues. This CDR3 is CASSQAQGTFYGYTF. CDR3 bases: TGTGCCAGCAGCCAAGCCCAGGGCACATTCTATGGCTACACCTTC.

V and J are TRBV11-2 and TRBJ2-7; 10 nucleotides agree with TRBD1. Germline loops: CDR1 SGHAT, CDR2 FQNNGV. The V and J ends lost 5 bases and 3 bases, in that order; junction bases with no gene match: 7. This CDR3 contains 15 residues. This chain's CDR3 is CASSPGQGVIYEQYF. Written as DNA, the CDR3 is TGTGCCAGCAGCCCCGGACAGGGGGTAATCTACGAGCAGTACTTC.

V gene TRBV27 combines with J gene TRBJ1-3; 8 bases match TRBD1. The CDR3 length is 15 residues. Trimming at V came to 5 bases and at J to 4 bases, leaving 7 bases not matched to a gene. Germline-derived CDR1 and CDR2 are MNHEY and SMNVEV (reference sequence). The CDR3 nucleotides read TGTGCCAGCAGTCTTTTCGACAGGGGAGGAAACACCATATATTTT. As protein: CASSLFDRGGNTIYF.